This note documents a single TCR beta chain sequence. The target antigen is unknown. The source of the sample is a study of cytomegalovirus exposure and HLA in healthy donors. The study's findings and limits: The classifier was said to identify cytomegalovirus status with high specificity and sensitivity.

Sequencing used immunoSEQ multiplex PCR; TCRdb keeps in-frame clones, though not all of them. The table includes tens of thousands of clones, 75% to 90% detected once. Per the germline V gene, CDR1 is MNHEY and CDR2 is SVGAGI. This CDR3 region has 16 residues. Trimming removed 3 bases at V and 6 bases at J, with 20 bases between. The chain links TRBV6-5 to TRBJ1-1; D is unresolved. Sequencing input: PBMCs. The source is a man between 18 and 35 years old in good health and CMV-seropositive. The CDR3 nucleotides read TGTGCCAGCAGTTATGCCCCTTATAAGTATGCGGCTGAAGCTTTCTTT. Its translation is CASSYAPYKYAAEAFF.